This T cell receptor (beta chain) was sequenced during a study of beta chain features in type 1 diabetes. Study-level information: There was similarity between patients and healthy donors in age, gender and cell yields.

Expressed TCRB transcripts were sequenced because the entire RNA isolate underwent reverse transcription. This table comes from immunoSEQ multiplex PCR, and its TCRdb copy is limited to in-frame clones, with some not included. The sample has 300,000 to 450,000 clones; roughly 12% are singletons. Each of the sorted populations had a purity greater than 98%. About this clone itself: Antigen: not known.

Trimming removed 1 base from V and 3 bases from J, with 9 bases in between. The CDR3 is 15 residues long. CDR1 SGHTA and CDR2 FQGNSA come from the germline V gene. Overall study results and limits: Comparison showed that naive, central memory and Treg TCRB repertoires appeared more similar among patients than among healthy donors.

The specimen sequenced was naive CD4+ T cells from blood. This sequence originates from a man younger than 35 in good health. The chain links TRBV7-2 to TRBJ1-4; tentative D call: TRBD1 (5 bases). The CDR3 reads CASSLVQGSNEKLFF. In nucleotides, the CDR3 is TGTGCCAGCAGCTTAGTTCAGGGTTCTAATGAAAAACTGTTTTTT.